The 18 T cell receptor beta chains given below trace back to one sample, sequenced in a study of cytomegalovirus exposure and HLA in healthy donors. Amplification used 60 Vbeta primers and 13 Jbeta primers. Clones were read by immunoSEQ multiplex PCR, and TCRdb kept only the in-frame ones, dropping some. The sample table sets out about 170,000 clones. The source material was PBMCs. The receptor set was obtained from an older woman in good health and CMV-seronegative.

The gene calls are TRBV9 and TRBJ2-7; 11 bases match TRBD1. V lost 4 bases to trimming and J lost 5 bases; unmatched junction nucleotides: 5. CDR1 and CDR2 from the germline V gene are SGDLS and YYNGEE. The CDR3 sequence is 14 residues long. CDR3: CASSWGGQGDEQYF. For the CDR3, the DNA is TGTGCCAGCAGCTGGGGGGGACAGGGGGACGAGCAGTACTTC.

This sequence joins TRBV7-9 and TRBJ2-2; the D gene is possibly TRBD2 (5 bases). V lost 0 bases, J lost 6 bases, and 14 bases lay in between. The germline CDR1 and CDR2 sequences are SEHNR and FQNEAQ (reference sequence). CDR3 length: 16 residues. Here the CDR3 reads CASSLARARRAGELFF. The CDR3 coding sequence is TGTGCCAGCAGCTTAGCGAGAGCTAGGCGGGCCGGGGAGCTGTTTTTT.

The chain has TRBV5-4 and TRBJ2-7; 12 nucleotides align to TRBD1. CDR1 is SGHNT, CDR2 YYREEE, per germline (reference sequence). The CDR3 has 13 residues. J gave up 5 bases and V 9 bases, and 6 bases lay outside the gene matches. CDR3 residues: CATSRDRGHEQYF. The CDR3 coding sequence is TGTGCCACCTCCCGGGACAGGGGGCACGAGCAGTACTTC.

The chain is built from TRBV6-5 and TRBJ2-3, with 8 nucleotides matching TRBD1. The CDR3 runs 15 residues. Losses at the gene ends were 6 bases for V and 2 bases for J; bases not matched to a gene: 7. Germline V gene data show CDR1 as MNHEY and CDR2 as SVGAGI. This chain's CDR3 is CASSPQGADTDTQYF. Here the CDR3 DNA reads TGTGCCAGCAGCCCCCAGGGGGCGGACACAGATACGCAGTATTTT.

This chain connects TRBV7-8 to TRBJ1-1, with 7 bases that match TRBD1. Unmatched junction bases numbered 5, after V lost 6 bases and J lost 4 bases. CDR1 is SGHVS and CDR2 is FQNEAQ in the germline V gene. CDR3 length equals 13 residues. The CDR3 reads CASRNRGGTEAFF. DNA of the CDR3: TGTGCCAGCAGGAACAGGGGTGGCACTGAAGCTTTCTTT.

V usage is TRBV10-3 and J usage is TRBJ2-3; no clear D. The CDR3 contains 12 residues. Germline V CDR1 and CDR2: ENHRY, SYGVKD. The V and J ends lost 6 bases and 3 bases respectively, with 7 bases between them. CDR3 in amino acids: CAISPRTDTQYF. Here the CDR3 DNA reads TGTGCCATCAGCCCTCGGACAGATACGCAGTATTTT.

CDR3 coding DNA: TGTGCCACCAGCAGGGGACAGGACATTCAGTACTTC. Protein sequence: CATSRGQDIQYF. The rearrangement joins TRBV15 to TRBJ2-4, with 8 bases that match TRBD1. CDR1 is LNHNV and CDR2 is YYDKDF in the germline V gene (reference sequence). The CDR3 is made up of 12 amino acids. Losses at the gene ends were 3 bases for V and 8 bases for J; bases not matched to a gene: 0.

The V and J genes are TRBV9 and TRBJ2-7; perhaps TRBD1 as D (7 bases). The CDR3 is 14 residues long. V lost 4 bases, J lost 4 bases, and 15 bases lay in between. The V gene's germline CDR1 is SGDLS and CDR2 YYNGEE. The chain's CDR3 is CASSSRGTAYEQYF. CDR3 nucleotides: TGTGCCAGCAGCTCCCGCGGGACAGCGTACGAGCAGTACTTC. Looking up the rest from reference TRBV9 and TRBJ2-7 gives the full variable domain: DSGVTQTPKHLITATGQRVTLRCSPRSGDLSVYWYQQSLDQGLQFLIQYYNGEERAKGNILERFSAQQFPDLHSELNLSSLELGDSALYFCASSSRGTAYEQYFGPGTRLTVT.

The chain employs TRBV18 and TRBJ1-1; D is uncertain. The CDR3 covers 15 residues. Germline V lookup: CDR1 KGHSH, CDR2 LQKENI. With 3 bases removed from V and 1 base from J, the gap between germline ends came to 12 bases. CDR3 sequence (DNA): TGTGCCAGCTCACCTCCCGGGAAGGGGAACACTGAAGCTTTCTTT. Protein sequence: CASSPPGKGNTEAFF.

This chain joins TRBV6-5 and TRBJ2-3; 8 bases agree with TRBD2. CDR3 size: 15 residues. Germline V lookup: CDR1 MNHEY, CDR2 SVGAGI. The J segment lost 6 bases and the V segment lost 2 bases, leaving 7 bases of the junction unmatched. The CDR3 spells CASSYGLAAPDTQYF. In nucleotides, the CDR3 is TGTGCCAGCAGTTACGGACTAGCAGCCCCTGATACGCAGTATTTT.

The chain recombines TRBV4-3 with TRBJ2-7; D gene ambiguous. V lost 0 bases and J 5 bases, leaving 14 bases between the germline ends. Germline V lookup: CDR1 LGHNA, CDR2 YSLEER. This CDR3 has 15 residues. The CDR3 sequence: CASSQETTRVHEQYF. CDR3 bases: TGCGCCAGCAGCCAAGAGACGACTCGGGTCCACGAGCAGTACTTC.

The chain is built from TRBV2 and TRBJ1-1; tentatively, D is TRBD1 (5 bases). V was trimmed by 2 bases and J by 10 bases, leaving 8 bases between them. CDR3 size: 11 residues. Germline V gene lookup returns CDR1 SNHLY and CDR2 FYNNEI. CDR3 sequence reads: CASSETGSAFF. For the CDR3, the DNA is TGTGCCAGCAGTGAAACAGGATCAGCTTTCTTT.

The J gene is TRBJ1-2, the V gene TRBV9, with D tentatively TRBD1 (5 bases). The V end lost 0 bases, the J end lost 8 bases, and 14 bases lay between the germline ends. The length of the CDR3 is 14 residues. Germline CDR1 is SGDLS and CDR2 is YYNGEE. CDR3: CASSVEPGPEGYTF. The CDR3 coding sequence is TGTGCCAGCAGCGTAGAACCAGGGCCGGAAGGCTACACCTTC. Supplemented by reference TRBV9 and TRBJ1-2, the full variable domain reads DSGVTQTPKHLITATGQRVTLRCSPRSGDLSVYWYQQSLDQGLQFLIQYYNGEERAKGNILERFSAQQFPDLHSELNLSSLELGDSALYFCASSVEPGPEGYTFGSGTRLTVV.

The rearrangement links TRBV5-4 to TRBJ1-2; weak D call: TRBD1 (5 bases). Per germline, CDR1 SGHNT and CDR2 YYREEE (reference sequence). V shed 2 bases and J shed 6 bases, with 14 bases lying between them. This CDR3 contains 14 residues. CDR3 sequence: CASSFGSRAHGYTF. CDR3 bases: TGTGCCAGCAGCTTTGGGTCCAGGGCCCATGGCTACACCTTC.

The gene calls are TRBV7-2 and TRBJ2-5, with 13 bases identical to TRBD2. The CDR3 runs to 16 residues. Germline V gene data show CDR1 as SGHTA and CDR2 as FQGNSA. V shed 5 bases, J shed 1 base, and the junction held 4 bases outside the gene matches. CDR3 bases: TGTGCCAGCAGCACACTAGCGGGGGGGCTCCAAGAGACCCAGTACTTC. It translates to CASSTLAGGLQETQYF. Variable domain in full (rest from reference TRBV7-2 and TRBJ2-5): GAGVSQSPSNKVTEKGKDVELRCDPISGHTALYWYRQSLGQGLEFLIYFQGNSAPDKSGLPSDRFSAERTGGSVSTLTIQRTQQEDSAVYLCASSTLAGGLQETQYFGPGTRLLVL.

The chain links TRBV2 to TRBJ1-5; 8 bases are shared with TRBD1. The J segment lost 3 bases and the V segment lost 5 bases, leaving 12 bases of the junction unmatched. The germline V gene has CDR1 SNHLY and CDR2 FYNNEI. The CDR3 loop spans 17 amino acids. The CDR3 region is CASSSDRGMRLNQPQHF. The CDR3 DNA follows: TGTGCCAGCAGTTCCGACAGGGGCATGAGACTCAATCAGCCCCAGCATTTT.

J is TRBJ1-1 and V is TRBV19, with D possibly matching TRBD1 (6 bases). The CDR3 covers 13 residues. Per the germline V gene, CDR1 is LNHDA and CDR2 is SQIVND (reference sequence). Trimming left V 4 bases short and J 7 bases short, with 13 bases between. In DNA form, the CDR3 reads TGTGCCAGTAGTAGAGGGGAGACAGGTGAAGCTTTCTTT. Its translation is CASSRGETGEAFF.

The chain uses TRBV5-4 and TRBJ1-2, with 7 nucleotides matching TRBD1. With 2 bases clipped from V and 3 bases from J, the junction kept 4 bases outside the gene matches. The CDR3 is 14 amino acids. The V gene's germline CDR1 is SGHNT and CDR2 YYREEE (reference sequence). The CDR3 DNA follows: TGTGCCAGCAGCTTCGGCGACAGGGACTATGGCTACACCTTC. Amino acid sequence: CASSFGDRDYGYTF.